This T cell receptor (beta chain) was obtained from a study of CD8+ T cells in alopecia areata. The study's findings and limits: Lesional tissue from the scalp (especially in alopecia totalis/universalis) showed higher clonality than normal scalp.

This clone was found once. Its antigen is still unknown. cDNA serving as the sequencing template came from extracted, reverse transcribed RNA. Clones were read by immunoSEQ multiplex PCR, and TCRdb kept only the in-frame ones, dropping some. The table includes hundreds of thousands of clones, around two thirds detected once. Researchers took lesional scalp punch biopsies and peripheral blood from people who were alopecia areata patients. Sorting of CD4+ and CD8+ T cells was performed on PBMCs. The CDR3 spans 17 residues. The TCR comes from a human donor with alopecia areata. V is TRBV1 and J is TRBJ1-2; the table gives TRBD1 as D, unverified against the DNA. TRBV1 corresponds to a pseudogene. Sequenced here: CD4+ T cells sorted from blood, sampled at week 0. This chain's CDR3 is CTSSRGEQEQANYGYTF. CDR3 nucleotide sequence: TGCACCAGCAGCCGCGGCGAACAGGAGCAAGCTAACTATGGCTACACCTTC.